This T cell receptor beta chain stems from a study of blood T cell repertoires in COVID-19. Study-level background: Collection of acute and convalescent COVID-19 samples took place in the United States, Italy and Spain.

Profiled with immunoSEQ multiplex PCR; TCRdb holds only in-frame clones, not every one. Of fewer than 700,000 clones listed, around nine tenths are singletons. The germline gives CDR1 LGHNT, CDR2 FRNRAP. The CDR3 is 14 amino acids. J gave up 7 bases and V 6 bases, and 2 bases lay outside the gene matches. Input material: peripheral blood. This receptor was taken from a woman between 45 and 60 years old with COVID-19, enrolled during active disease. V and J are TRBV12-5 and TRBJ2-1, with TRBD2 matching 14 bases. The CDR3 loop reads CASGRLAGGNEQFF. The CDR3 DNA reads TGTGCTAGTGGCAGACTAGCGGGGGGGAATGAGCAGTTCTTC.